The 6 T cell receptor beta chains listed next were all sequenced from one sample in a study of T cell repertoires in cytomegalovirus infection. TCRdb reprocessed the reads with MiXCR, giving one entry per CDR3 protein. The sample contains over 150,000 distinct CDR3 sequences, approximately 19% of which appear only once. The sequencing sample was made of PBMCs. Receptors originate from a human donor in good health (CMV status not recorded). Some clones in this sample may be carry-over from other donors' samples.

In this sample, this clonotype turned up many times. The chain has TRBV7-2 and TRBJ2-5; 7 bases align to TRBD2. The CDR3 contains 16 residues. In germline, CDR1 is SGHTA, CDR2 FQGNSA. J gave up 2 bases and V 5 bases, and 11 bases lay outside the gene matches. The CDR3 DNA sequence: TGTGCCAGCAGCATCGGAGGGACGGGAGGTCAAGAGACCCAGTACTTC. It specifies CASSIGGTGGQETQYF.

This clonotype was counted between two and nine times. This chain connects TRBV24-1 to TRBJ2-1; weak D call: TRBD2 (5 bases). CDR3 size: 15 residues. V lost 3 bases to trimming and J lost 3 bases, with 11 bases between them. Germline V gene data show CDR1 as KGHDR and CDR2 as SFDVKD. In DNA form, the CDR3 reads TGTGCCACCAGTGATAGGATGGCGGGCTACAATGAGCAGTTCTTC. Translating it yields CATSDRMAGYNEQFF.

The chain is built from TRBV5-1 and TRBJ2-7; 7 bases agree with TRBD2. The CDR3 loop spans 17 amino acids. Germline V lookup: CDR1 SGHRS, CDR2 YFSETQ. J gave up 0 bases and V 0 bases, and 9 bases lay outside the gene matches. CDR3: CASSLALGRESSYEQYF. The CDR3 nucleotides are TGCGCCAGCAGCTTGGCCTTGGGGAGGGAGAGCTCCTACGAGCAGTACTTC.

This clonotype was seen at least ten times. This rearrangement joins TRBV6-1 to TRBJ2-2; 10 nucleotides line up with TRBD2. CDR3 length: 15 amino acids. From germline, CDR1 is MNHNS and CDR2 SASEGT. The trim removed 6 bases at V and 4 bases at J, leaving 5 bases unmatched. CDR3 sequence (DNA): TGTGCCAGCAGGGGGGCTAGCGGGAGCACCGGGGAGCTGTTTTTT. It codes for CASRGASGSTGELFF.

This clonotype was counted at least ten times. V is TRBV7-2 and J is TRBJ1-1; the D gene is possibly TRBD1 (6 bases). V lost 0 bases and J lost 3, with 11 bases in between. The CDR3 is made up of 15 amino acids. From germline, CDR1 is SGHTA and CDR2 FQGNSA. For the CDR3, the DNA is TGTGCCAGCAGCTTAGCGGGGGGCTCGGACACTGAAGCTTTCTTT. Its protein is CASSLAGGSDTEAFF.

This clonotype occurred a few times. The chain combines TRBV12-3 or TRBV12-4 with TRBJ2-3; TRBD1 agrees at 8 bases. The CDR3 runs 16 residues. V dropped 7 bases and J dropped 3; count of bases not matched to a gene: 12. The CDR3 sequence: CASTTLGTGGTDTQYF. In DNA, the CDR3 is TGTGCCAGCACTACCCTCGGGACAGGTGGGACAGATACGCAGTATTTT.